This passage covers 13 T cell receptor beta chains from one sample sequenced in a study of beta chain features in type 1 diabetes. General study points: Across all four CD4+ subsets, people with type 1 diabetes showed modestly shorter TCRB CDR3s.

Isolated RNA was reverse transcribed in full, so expressed TCRB transcripts were sequenced. Clones were read by immunoSEQ multiplex PCR, and TCRdb kept only the in-frame ones, dropping some. Seen here are roughly 260,000 clones, around 9.9% observed once, and the top ten hold about 0.018%. The antigens for these receptors are not known. The sample was naive CD4+ T cells from blood. Receptors were obtained from a man aged 25-40 years with type 1 diabetes.

V usage is TRBV2 and J usage is TRBJ2-1, with 12 positions matching TRBD2. Trimming took 7 bases from V and 8 from J; bases not matched to a gene: 6. Germline lookup yields CDR1 SNHLY and CDR2 FYNNEI. CDR3 length: 14 amino acids. CDR3 loop: CASNLLAGGDEQFF. Here the CDR3 DNA reads TGTGCCAGCAATCTACTAGCGGGGGGCGATGAGCAGTTCTTC.

The rearrangement uses TRBV4-1 and TRBJ2-7, with 7 bases lining up with TRBD2. The CDR3 contains 15 residues. Germline V lookup: CDR1 MGHRA, CDR2 YSYEKL. The V and J ends lost 0 bases and 3 bases, in that order; junction bases with no gene match: 5. The CDR3 DNA is TGCGCCAGCAGCCAAGAGGGGGGGACTTTCTACGAGCAGTACTTC. Protein sequence: CASSQEGGTFYEQYF.

In its sample, this clone was seen a few times. The chain has TRBV21-1 and TRBJ2-7; TRBD2 is taken as the D call from the table, unchecked against the DNA. TRBV21-1 is recorded as a pseudogene. This CDR3 comprises 19 residues. The CDR3 DNA is TGTGCCAGCAGCAAAGGTGTAAGTTGGACTAGCGGTCGTCTCTACGAGCAGTACTTC. Translating gives CASSKGVSWTSGRLYEQYF.

The genes are TRBV5-4 and TRBJ1-1; 9 nucleotides agree with TRBD1. The V segment lost 0 bases and the J segment 1 base; nucleotides outside the gene matches: 4. Germline CDR1 and CDR2: SGHNT and YYREEE (reference sequence). The CDR3 is 16 residues long. The CDR3 nucleotides read TGTGCCAGCAGCTTGGACAGGGGGCAGTGGAACACTGAAGCTTTCTTT. Residues: CASSLDRGQWNTEAFF.

This clone was detected a few times. The V and J genes are TRBV5-1 and TRBJ2-7, with TRBD1 identical over 10 bases. The trim removed 4 bases at V and 0 bases at J, leaving 7 bases unmatched. Germline V lookup: CDR1 SGHRS, CDR2 YFSETQ. The CDR3 contains 16 residues. CDR3 bases: TGCGCCAGCAGCCCTCAGGGACAGGGGAACTCCTACGAGCAGTACTTC. It specifies CASSPQGQGNSYEQYF.

This clone was found a few times. The rearrangement joins TRBV21-1 to TRBJ2-5; the table's D call TRBD2 went unverified against the DNA. TRBV21-1 is flagged as a pseudogene. The CDR3 consists of 20 residues. CDR3 DNA: TGTGCCAGCAGCAAAGCGGCGGGGCACCGGCCGGGACGTTCCCAAGAGACCCAGTACTTC. Its translation: CASSKAAGHRPGRSQETQYF.

The rearrangement joins TRBV11-2 to TRBJ2-7; D remains ambiguous. The CDR3 contains 14 residues. Trimming pared 2 bases from V and 0 bases from J, leaving 8 bases between. Germline V lookup: CDR1 SGHAT, CDR2 FQNNGV. This chain's CDR3 is CASSLSQASYEQYF. The CDR3, as DNA: TGTGCCAGCAGCTTATCGCAGGCCTCCTACGAGCAGTACTTC.

This clone was observed a handful of times. The chain couples TRBV30 to TRBJ2-3; TRBD2 might be the D (6 bases). Trimming removed 5 bases at V and 4 bases at J, with 13 bases between. This CDR3 is built from 13 residues. Germline V gene sequence: CDR1 GTSNPN, CDR2 SVGIG (reference sequence). CDR3 in DNA: TGTGCCTGGGGGGGGTCCCGGGCAGATACGCAGTATTTT. Encoded protein: CAWGGSRADTQYF.

This clone turned up a few times. The V gene is TRBV2, the J gene TRBJ1-2, with a weak D call TRBD1 (6 bases). Trimming took 4 bases from V and 0 from J, leaving 9 bases between them. Germline values: CDR1 SNHLY, CDR2 FYNNEI. CDR3 length equals 14 residues. This CDR3 is CASSVRQANYGYTF. In DNA form, the CDR3 reads TGTGCCAGCAGTGTGCGACAGGCTAACTATGGCTACACCTTC.

The chain combines TRBV18 with TRBJ2-1; 8 bases fit TRBD1. V shed 2 bases, J shed 7 bases, and the junction held 10 bases outside the gene matches. Germline-derived CDR1 and CDR2 are KGHSH and LQKENI. The CDR3 loop spans 16 amino acids. The chain's CDR3 is CASSPSQGASGNEQFF. The CDR3, as DNA: TGTGCCAGCTCACCATCGCAGGGGGCGAGTGGGAATGAGCAGTTCTTC.

This rearrangement joins TRBV29-1 to TRBJ2-7; TRBD1 might be the D (5 bases). The CDR3 consists of 12 residues. V lost 7 bases to trimming and J lost 3 bases, with 13 bases between them. The V gene's germline CDR1 is SQVTM and CDR2 ANQGSEA. In DNA form, the CDR3 reads TGCAGCGCCACCTCGGACAACTACGAGCAGTACTTC. Encoded protein: CSATSDNYEQYF.

This chain uses TRBV6-1 with TRBJ2-7, with D perhaps TRBD2 (5 bases). Looked up from germline, CDR1 is MNHNS and CDR2 is SASEGT. CDR3 length equals 14 residues. Trimming shortened V by 7 bases and J by 2 bases, and 15 bases separated the two germline ends. The DNA of the CDR3 is TGTGCCAGCATTCTAGAGGGTATCCCCTACGAGCAGTACTTC. The encoded protein is CASILEGIPYEQYF.

This clone was seen a handful of times. The chain joins TRBV29-1 to TRBJ2-2; D is possibly TRBD1 (5 bases). This CDR3 is 13 amino acids long. V lost 4 bases to trimming and J lost 2 bases, with 8 bases between them. From germline, CDR1 is SQVTM and CDR2 ANQGSEA. This CDR3 is CSVARGNTGELFF. In DNA form, the CDR3 reads TGCAGCGTTGCTAGGGGTAACACCGGGGAGCTGTTTTTT.